This T cell receptor beta chain was obtained from a study of cytomegalovirus exposure and HLA in healthy donors. The wider study: The roughly 110 validation repertoires used the same platform as the approximately 700 first-cohort repertoires, a later analysis reported.

Clones were read by immunoSEQ multiplex PCR, and TCRdb kept only the in-frame ones, dropping some. The table lists 130,000 or so clones, 89% of them singletons. Looked up from germline, CDR1 is SEHNR and CDR2 is FQNEAQ (reference sequence). V gave up 3 bases and J gave up 0 bases; unmatched junction bases: 2. CDR3 length: 16 amino acids. The sequenced sample was PBMCs. V and J are TRBV7-9 and TRBJ2-5; 12 nucleotides agree with TRBD2. This sequence was found in a woman aged 18-29 years in good health and CMV-seropositive. CDR3 nucleotide sequence: TGTGCCAGCAGCTTCGGGACTAGCGGGTACCAAGAGACCCAGTACTTC. Protein: CASSFGTSGYQETQYF.